This T cell receptor (beta chain) was observed in a study of blood T cell repertoires in COVID-19. Study as a whole: The study drew acute and convalescent COVID-19 samples from the United States, Italy and Spain. T cells, B-cell-depleted T cells, or PBMCs provided the cDNA or gDNA that served as material.

The V gene lost 5 bases and the J gene lost 5 bases, with 16 bases spanning the gap. The CDR3 covers 14 residues. Germline V CDR1 and CDR2: LNHDA, SQIVND (reference sequence). As handled by the study authors: Researchers report that nucleated cell counts were estimated from reference gene primer amplification. Method: immunoSEQ multiplex PCR; TCRdb's copy keeps in-frame clones and lacks some. From that table come the V and J calls and clone size; the DNA was used to work out D and trimming. The sample has roughly 340,000 clones; about 90% are singletons. Those enrolled in Seattle joined during active infection and were followed longitudinally afterward.

The sequenced sample was peripheral blood. V is TRBV19 and J is TRBJ2-7, with TRBD1 as a possible D gene (5 bases). This clonotype originated in a woman aged 45-59 years with COVID-19, enrolled during active disease. The CDR3 protein is CASSVGVEYDEQYF. CDR3 nucleotide sequence: TGTGCCAGTAGTGTAGGGGTGGAGTACGACGAGCAGTACTTC.